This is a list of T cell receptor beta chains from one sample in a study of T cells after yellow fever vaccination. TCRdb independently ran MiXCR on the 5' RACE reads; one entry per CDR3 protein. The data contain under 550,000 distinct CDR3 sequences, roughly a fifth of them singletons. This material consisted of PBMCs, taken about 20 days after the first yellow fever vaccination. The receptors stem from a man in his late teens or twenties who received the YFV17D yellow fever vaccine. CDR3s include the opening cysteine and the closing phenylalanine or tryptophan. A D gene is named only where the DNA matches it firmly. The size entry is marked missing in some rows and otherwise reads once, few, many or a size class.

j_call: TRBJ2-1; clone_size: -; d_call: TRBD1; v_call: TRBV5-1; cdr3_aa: CASRDRDNEQFF; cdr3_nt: TGCGCCAGCCGGGACAGGGACAATGAGCAGTTCTTC
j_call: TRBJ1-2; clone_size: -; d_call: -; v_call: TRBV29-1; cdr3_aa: CSVDRGTNHYGYTF; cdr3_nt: TGCAGCGTTGACCGAGGGACAAACCACTATGGCTACACCTTC
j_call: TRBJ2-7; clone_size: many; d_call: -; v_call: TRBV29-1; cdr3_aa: CSADGTGEQYF; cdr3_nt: TGCAGCGCTGACGGGACGGGGGAGCAGTACTTC
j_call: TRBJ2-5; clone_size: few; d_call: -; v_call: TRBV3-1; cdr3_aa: CASSQDSMETQYF; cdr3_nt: TGTGCCAGCAGCCAAGATTCCATGGAGACCCAGTACTTC
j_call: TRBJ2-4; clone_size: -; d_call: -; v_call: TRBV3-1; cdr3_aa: CASSRAPRINGAKNIQYF; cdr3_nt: TGTGCCAGCAGCCGGGCACCGAGAATAAATGGCGCCAAAAACATTCAGTACTTC
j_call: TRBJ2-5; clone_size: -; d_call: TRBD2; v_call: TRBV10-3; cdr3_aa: CAISEIGTSGGTQTAQYF; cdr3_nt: TGTGCCATCAGTGAGATCGGGACTAGCGGGGGGACTCAGACGGCCCAGTACTTC
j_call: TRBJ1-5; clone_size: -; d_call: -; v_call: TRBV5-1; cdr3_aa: CASSLGLDSNQPQHF; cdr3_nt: TGCGCCAGCAGCCTGGGACTAGATAGCAATCAGCCCCAGCATTTT
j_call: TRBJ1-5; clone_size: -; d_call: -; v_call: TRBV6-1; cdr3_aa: CATSLGSDQPQHF; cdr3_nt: TGTGCCACCAGTCTGGGATCGGATCAGCCCCAGCATTTT
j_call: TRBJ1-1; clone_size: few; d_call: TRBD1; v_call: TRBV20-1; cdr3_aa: CSASRTGLMNTEAFF; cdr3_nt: TGCAGTGCTTCCAGGACAGGGCTTATGAACACTGAAGCTTTCTTT
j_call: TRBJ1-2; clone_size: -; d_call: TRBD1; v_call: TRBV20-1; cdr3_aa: CSARVQGRKANYGYTF; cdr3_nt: TGCAGTGCTAGAGTACAGGGGCGAAAAGCTAACTATGGCTACACCTTC